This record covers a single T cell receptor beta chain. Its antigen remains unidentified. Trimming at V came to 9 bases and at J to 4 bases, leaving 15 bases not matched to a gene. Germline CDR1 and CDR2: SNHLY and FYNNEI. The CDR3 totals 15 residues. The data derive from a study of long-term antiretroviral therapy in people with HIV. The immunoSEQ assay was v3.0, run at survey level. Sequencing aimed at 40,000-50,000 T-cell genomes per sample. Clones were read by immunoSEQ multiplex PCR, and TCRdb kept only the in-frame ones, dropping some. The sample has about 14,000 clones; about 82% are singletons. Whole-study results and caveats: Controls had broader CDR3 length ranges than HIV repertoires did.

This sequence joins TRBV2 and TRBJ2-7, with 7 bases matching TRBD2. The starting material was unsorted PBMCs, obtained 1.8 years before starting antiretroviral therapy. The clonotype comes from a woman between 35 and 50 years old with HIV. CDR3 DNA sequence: TGTGCCAGTATACCCCCCCGGGACTATTCTTACGAGCAGTACTTC. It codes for CASIPPRDYSYEQYF.